What follows are 13 T cell receptor beta chains derived from one specimen sequenced in a study of STAT5B mutations in CD4+ large granular lymphocyte leukemia. The protocol was immunoSEQ multiplex PCR, while the TCRdb copy is restricted to in-frame clones and leaves out a portion. The sample lists about 35,000 clones, roughly 79% occurring once. Sequenced: CD4+ T cells from blood buffy coats. All receptors come from a human donor in good health.

The chain has TRBV7-3 and TRBJ2-1; 8 nucleotides agree with TRBD2. The V gene's germline CDR1 is SGHTA and CDR2 FQGTGA. With 2 bases clipped from V and 3 bases from J, the junction kept 6 bases outside the gene matches. There are 16 residues in the CDR3. The CDR3: CASSLGMTSDYNEQFF. The CDR3 DNA follows: TGTGCCAGCAGCTTAGGGATGACTAGCGACTACAATGAGCAGTTCTTC.

The chain has TRBV18 and TRBJ1-1, with 7 bases aligning to TRBD1. CDR1 and CDR2 from the germline V gene are KGHSH and LQKENI. The V and J ends lost 2 bases and 6 bases, in that order; junction bases with no gene match: 12. The CDR3 runs 16 residues. As DNA, the CDR3 is TGTGCCAGCTCACCATCGACAGGGCGGGTGGAAGCTGAAGCTTTCTTT. Residues: CASSPSTGRVEAEAFF.

This chain connects TRBV5-5 to TRBJ1-2; 7 bases match TRBD1. The J segment lost 2 bases and the V segment lost 4 bases, leaving 14 bases of the junction unmatched. Germline CDR1 is SGHKS and CDR2 is YYEKEE (reference sequence). The CDR3 length is 17 residues. The CDR3 DNA is TGTGCCAGCAGCGTCCCCCTTGGACAGGCCGTAAACTATGGCTACACCTTC. Translated, it gives CASSVPLGQAVNYGYTF.

The chain has TRBV2 and TRBJ2-5, with D perhaps matching TRBD1 (5 bases). Between the trimmed V and J ends, which lost 4 bases and 1 base, there was a span of 13 bases. This CDR3 region has 15 residues. Germline V gene sequence: CDR1 SNHLY, CDR2 FYNNEI. The CDR3 here is CASSAMGQGQETQYF. CDR3 DNA: TGTGCCAGCAGTGCGATGGGGCAGGGCCAAGAGACCCAGTACTTC.

The chain combines TRBV29-1 with TRBJ2-2; the D is unclear. The CDR3 contains 15 residues. Trimming shortened V by 5 bases and J by 0 bases, and 13 bases separated the two germline ends. Germline CDR1 and CDR2: SQVTM and ANQGSEA. CDR3 sequence: CSVLSRASNTGELFF. In DNA form, the CDR3 reads TGCAGCGTTCTCTCCCGGGCCTCGAACACCGGGGAGCTGTTTTTT.

This rearrangement joins TRBV6-5 to TRBJ1-1; 9 bases align to TRBD1. V lost 5 bases and J lost 6; bases outside the gene matches: 1. The CDR3 is 12 residues long. CDR1 is MNHEY and CDR2 is SVGAGI in the germline V gene. Here the CDR3 DNA reads TGTGCCAGCAGTCGACAGGGGGCTGAAGCTTTCTTT. Translation: CASSRQGAEAFF.

This rearrangement joins TRBV9 to TRBJ2-7; D is perhaps TRBD2 (6 bases). Between the trimmed V and J ends, which lost 2 bases and 0 bases, there was a span of 15 bases. This CDR3 has 16 residues. CDR1 and CDR2 (germline): SGDLS, YYNGEE. The CDR3 bases are TGTGCCAGCAGCGTCCTGGGTAGCGGAGCCTCCTACGAGCAGTACTTC. The encoded protein is CASSVLGSGASYEQYF.

V and J are TRBV6-1 and TRBJ2-5; TRBD1 is a possible D gene (6 bases). V was clipped by 8 bases and J by 5 bases, with 18 bases between them. The CDR3 length is 14 residues. Germline CDR1 and CDR2: MNHNS and SASEGT. CDR3 amino acids: CASDESTGWETQYF. CDR3 nucleotides: TGTGCCAGCGATGAATCGACAGGTTGGGAGACCCAGTACTTC.

This chain's CDR3 is CASRRGGPYNEQFF. CDR3 nucleotides: TGTGCCAGCAGACGGGGAGGGCCCTACAATGAGCAGTTCTTC. This chain links TRBV27 with TRBJ2-1, with 7 bases aligning to TRBD2. Trimming at V came to 6 bases and at J to 2 bases, leaving 4 bases not matched to a gene. The CDR3 spans 14 residues. Germline V gene sequence: CDR1 MNHEY, CDR2 SMNVEV (reference sequence).

The chain joins TRBV5-1 to TRBJ1-1; D is perhaps TRBD1 (6 bases). The germline V gene encodes CDR1 SGHRS and CDR2 YFSETQ. The CDR3 contains 16 residues. V lost 4 bases and J lost 1, with 17 bases in between. CDR3 nucleotides: TGCGCCAGCAGCATATCTGGACAGTCTTCGAACACTGAAGCTTTCTTT. It specifies CASSISGQSSNTEAFF. The full variable domain, with the rest looked up from reference TRBV5-1 and TRBJ1-1, is KAGVTQTPRYLIKTRGQQVTLSCSPISGHRSVSWYQQTPGQGLQFLFEYFSETQRNKGNFPGRFSGRQFSNSRSEMNVSTLELGDSALYLCASSISGQSSNTEAFFGQGTRLTVV.

The genes are TRBV28 and TRBJ1-4, with D possibly TRBD1 on 5 matching bases. This CDR3 region has 14 residues. Germline V CDR1 and CDR2: MDHEN, SYDVKM. V lost 5 bases and J lost 3, with 10 bases in between. In nucleotides, the CDR3 is TGTGCCAGCAGTCGTGCAGGGTCTAATGAAAAACTGTTTTTT. Its protein product is CASSRAGSNEKLFF.

The J gene is TRBJ2-5, the V gene TRBV2; no clear D. The CDR3 is 15 residues long. V lost 8 bases to trimming and J lost 1 base, with 17 bases between them. From germline, CDR1 is SNHLY and CDR2 FYNNEI. The chain's CDR3 is CASHLTAPPQETQYF. Here the CDR3 DNA reads TGTGCCAGCCATTTGACCGCTCCACCCCAAGAGACCCAGTACTTC.

This clone was picked up a small number of times. The genes are TRBV5-1 and TRBJ1-2; possibly TRBD1 for D (5 bases). Germline V gene data show CDR1 as SGHRS and CDR2 as YFSETQ. Trimming cost V 4 bases and J 2 bases, with 15 bases left between them. The CDR3 contains 15 residues. DNA for the CDR3: TGCGCCAGCAGCCCCAGGGTGAGGGTGAACTATGGCTACACCTTC. This translates into CASSPRVRVNYGYTF. Drawing the rest from reference TRBV5-1 and TRBJ1-2, the complete variable domain is KAGVTQTPRYLIKTRGQQVTLSCSPISGHRSVSWYQQTPGQGLQFLFEYFSETQRNKGNFPGRFSGRQFSNSRSEMNVSTLELGDSALYLCASSPRVRVNYGYTFGSGTRLTVV.